The entry below gives a single T cell receptor beta chain sequence along with its context. The source of the sample is a study of cytomegalovirus exposure and HLA in healthy donors. In the PCR, 60 Vbeta and 13 Jbeta primers were used. TCRdb's table, derived via immunoSEQ multiplex PCR, lists solely in-frame clones and lacks some. The repertoire consists of about 180,000 clones, with about four fifths occurring once and the leading ten covering about 1.9%. This receptor was identified in a woman aged 25 to 45 in good health and CMV-seronegative. The sequenced sample was PBMCs.

CDR3 sequence (DNA): TGCGCCAGCAGCCAAGGGACAGGTATTTATCAGCCCCAGCATTTT. It is translated as CASSQGTGIYQPQHF. This chain connects TRBV4-1 to TRBJ1-5; 7 bases line up with TRBD1. CDR1 and CDR2 (germline): MGHRA, YSYEKL. The CDR3 is 15 amino acids. The ends lost 1 base at V and 5 bases at J; junction bases unmatched: 5.